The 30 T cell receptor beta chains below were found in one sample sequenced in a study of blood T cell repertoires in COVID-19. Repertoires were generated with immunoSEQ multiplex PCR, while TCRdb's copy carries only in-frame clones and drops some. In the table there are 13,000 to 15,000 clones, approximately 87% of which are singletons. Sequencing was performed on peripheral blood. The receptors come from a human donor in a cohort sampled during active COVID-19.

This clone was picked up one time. For the CDR3, the DNA is TGTGCCAGCAGCGACCCGGGACACCAAAACTATGGCTACACCTTC. Protein: CASSDPGHQNYGYTF. The gene calls are TRBV28 and TRBJ1-2; weak D call: TRBD1 (6 bases). This CDR3 has 15 residues. The germline V gene encodes CDR1 MDHEN and CDR2 SYDVKM. V dropped 6 bases and J dropped 2 bases, with 16 bases sitting between them.

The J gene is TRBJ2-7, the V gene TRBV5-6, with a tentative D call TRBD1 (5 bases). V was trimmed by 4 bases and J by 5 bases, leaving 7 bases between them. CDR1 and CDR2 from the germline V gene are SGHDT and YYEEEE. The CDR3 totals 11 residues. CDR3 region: CASSTRDEQYF. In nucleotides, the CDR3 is TGTGCCAGCAGCACCAGGGACGAGCAGTACTTC.

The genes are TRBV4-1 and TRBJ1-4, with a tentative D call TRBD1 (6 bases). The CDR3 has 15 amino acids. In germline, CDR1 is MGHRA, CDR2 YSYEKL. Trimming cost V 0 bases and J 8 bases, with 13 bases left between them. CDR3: CASSQDLGGREKLFF. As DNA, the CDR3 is TGCGCCAGCAGCCAAGATCTCGGGGGGCGGGAAAAACTGTTTTTT.

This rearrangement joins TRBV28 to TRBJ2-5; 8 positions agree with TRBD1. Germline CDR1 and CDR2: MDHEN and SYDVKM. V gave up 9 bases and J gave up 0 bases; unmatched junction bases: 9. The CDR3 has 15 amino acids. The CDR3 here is CASYPGTGNQETQYF. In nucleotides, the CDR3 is TGTGCCAGTTACCCCGGGACAGGCAACCAAGAGACCCAGTACTTC. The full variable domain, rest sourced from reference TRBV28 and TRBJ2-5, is DVKVTQSSRYLVKRTGEKVFLECVQDMDHENMFWYRQDPGLGLRLIYFSYDVKMKEKGDIPEGYSVSREKKERFSLILESASTNQTSMYLCASYPGTGNQETQYFGPGTRLLVL.

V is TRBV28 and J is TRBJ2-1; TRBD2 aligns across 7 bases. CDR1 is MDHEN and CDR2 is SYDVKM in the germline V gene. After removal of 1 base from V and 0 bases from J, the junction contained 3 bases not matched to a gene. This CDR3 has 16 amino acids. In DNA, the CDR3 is TGTGCCAGCAGTTTATCTAGCGGAAGCTCCTACAATGAGCAGTTCTTC. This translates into CASSLSSGSSYNEQFF. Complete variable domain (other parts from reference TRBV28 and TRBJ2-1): DVKVTQSSRYLVKRTGEKVFLECVQDMDHENMFWYRQDPGLGLRLIYFSYDVKMKEKGDIPEGYSVSREKKERFSLILESASTNQTSMYLCASSLSSGSSYNEQFFGPGTRLTVL.

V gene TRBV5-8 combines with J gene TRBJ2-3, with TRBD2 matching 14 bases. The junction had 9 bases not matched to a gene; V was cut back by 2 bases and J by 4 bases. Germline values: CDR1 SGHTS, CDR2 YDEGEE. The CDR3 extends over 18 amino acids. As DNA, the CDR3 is TGTGCCAGCAGCTTCTCCGGGACTAGCGGGAGCGTTGCAGATACGCAGTATTTT. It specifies CASSFSGTSGSVADTQYF.

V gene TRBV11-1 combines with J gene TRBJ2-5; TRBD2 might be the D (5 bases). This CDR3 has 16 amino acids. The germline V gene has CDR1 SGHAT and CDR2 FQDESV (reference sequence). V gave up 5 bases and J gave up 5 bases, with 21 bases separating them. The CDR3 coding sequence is TGTGCCAGCAGCCCCTTGGAACGAGCGACGGGGGAGACCCAGTACTTC. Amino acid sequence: CASSPLERATGETQYF.

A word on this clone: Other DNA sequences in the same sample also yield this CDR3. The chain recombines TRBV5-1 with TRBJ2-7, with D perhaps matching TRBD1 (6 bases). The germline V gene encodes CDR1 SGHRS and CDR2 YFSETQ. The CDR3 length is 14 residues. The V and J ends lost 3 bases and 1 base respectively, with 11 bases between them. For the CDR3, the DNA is TGCGCCAGCAGCTCAGGACAGTCATCCTACGAGCAGTACTTC. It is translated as CASSSGQSSYEQYF. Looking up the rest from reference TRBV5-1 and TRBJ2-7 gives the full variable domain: KAGVTQTPRYLIKTRGQQVTLSCSPISGHRSVSWYQQTPGQGLQFLFEYFSETQRNKGNFPGRFSGRQFSNSRSEMNVSTLELGDSALYLCASSSGQSSYEQYFGPGTRLTVT.

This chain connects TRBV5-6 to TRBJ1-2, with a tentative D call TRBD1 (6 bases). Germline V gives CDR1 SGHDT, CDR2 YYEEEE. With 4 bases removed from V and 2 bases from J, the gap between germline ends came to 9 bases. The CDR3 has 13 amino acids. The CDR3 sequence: CASSPGQNYGYTF. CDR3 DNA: TGTGCCAGCAGCCCCGGACAGAACTATGGCTACACCTTC.

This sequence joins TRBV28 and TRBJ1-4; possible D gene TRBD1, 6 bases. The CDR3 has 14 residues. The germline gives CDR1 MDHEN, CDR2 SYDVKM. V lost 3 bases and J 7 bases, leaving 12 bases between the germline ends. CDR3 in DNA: TGTGCCAGCAGTTTTGGGGGGGCAGCTGAAAAACTGTTTTTT. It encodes CASSFGGAAEKLFF.

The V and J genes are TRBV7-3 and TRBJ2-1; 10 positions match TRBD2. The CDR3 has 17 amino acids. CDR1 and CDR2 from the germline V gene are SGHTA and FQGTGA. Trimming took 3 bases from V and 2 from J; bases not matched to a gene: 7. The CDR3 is CASSFRGGLAPYNEQFF. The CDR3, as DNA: TGTGCCAGCAGCTTTAGGGGGGGACTAGCGCCCTACAATGAGCAGTTCTTC.

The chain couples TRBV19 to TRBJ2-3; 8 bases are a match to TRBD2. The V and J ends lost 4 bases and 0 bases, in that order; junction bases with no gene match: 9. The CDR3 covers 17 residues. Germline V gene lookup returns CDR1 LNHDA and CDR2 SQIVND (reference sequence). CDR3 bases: TGTGCCAGTAGTAGGGGGTCATTAGCGGGAAGCACAGATACGCAGTATTTT. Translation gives CASSRGSLAGSTDTQYF.

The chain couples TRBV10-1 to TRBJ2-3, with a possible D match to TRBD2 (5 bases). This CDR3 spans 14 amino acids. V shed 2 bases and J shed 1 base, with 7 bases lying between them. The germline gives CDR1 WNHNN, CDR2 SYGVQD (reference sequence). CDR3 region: CASSEHGGTDTQYF. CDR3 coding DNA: TGCGCCAGCAGTGAGCACGGGGGCACAGATACGCAGTATTTT.

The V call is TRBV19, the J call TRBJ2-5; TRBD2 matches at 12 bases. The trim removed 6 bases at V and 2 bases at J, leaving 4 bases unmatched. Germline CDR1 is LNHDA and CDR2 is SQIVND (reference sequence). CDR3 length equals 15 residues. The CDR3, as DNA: TGTGCCAGTAGCCCACTAGCGGGAGGACAAGAGACCCAGTACTTC. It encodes CASSPLAGGQETQYF.

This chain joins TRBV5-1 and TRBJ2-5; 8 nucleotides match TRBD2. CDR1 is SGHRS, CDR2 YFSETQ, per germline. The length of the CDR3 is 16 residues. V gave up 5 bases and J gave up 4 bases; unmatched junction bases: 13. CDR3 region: CASSKGGGTLGETQYF. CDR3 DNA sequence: TGCGCCAGCAGTAAAGGCGGGGGGACCCTTGGAGAGACCCAGTACTTC.

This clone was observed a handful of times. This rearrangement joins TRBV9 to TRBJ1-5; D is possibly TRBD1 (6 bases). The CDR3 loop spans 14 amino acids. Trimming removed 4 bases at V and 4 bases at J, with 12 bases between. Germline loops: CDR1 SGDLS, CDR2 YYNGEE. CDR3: CASSSGGANQPQHF. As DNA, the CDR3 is TGTGCCAGCAGCTCCGGGGGGGCAAATCAGCCCCAGCATTTT.

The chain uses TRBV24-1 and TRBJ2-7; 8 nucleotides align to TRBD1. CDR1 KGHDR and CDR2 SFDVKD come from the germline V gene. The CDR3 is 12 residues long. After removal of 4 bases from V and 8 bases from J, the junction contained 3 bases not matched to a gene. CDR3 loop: CATSDRTGQQYF. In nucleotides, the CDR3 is TGTGCCACCAGTGACCGGACAGGGCAGCAGTACTTC.

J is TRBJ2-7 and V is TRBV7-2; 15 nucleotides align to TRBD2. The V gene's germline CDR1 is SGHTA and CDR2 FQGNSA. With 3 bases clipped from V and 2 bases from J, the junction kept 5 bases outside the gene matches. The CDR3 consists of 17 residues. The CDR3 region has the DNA TGTGCCAGCAGCTTGGGACTAGCGGGAGGTTTACCCTACGAGCAGTACTTC. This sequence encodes CASSLGLAGGLPYEQYF. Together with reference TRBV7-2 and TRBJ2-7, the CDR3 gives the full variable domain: GAGVSQSPSNKVTEKGKDVELRCDPISGHTALYWYRQSLGQGLEFLIYFQGNSAPDKSGLPSDRFSAERTGGSVSTLTIQRTQQEDSAVYLCASSLGLAGGLPYEQYFGPGTRLTVT.

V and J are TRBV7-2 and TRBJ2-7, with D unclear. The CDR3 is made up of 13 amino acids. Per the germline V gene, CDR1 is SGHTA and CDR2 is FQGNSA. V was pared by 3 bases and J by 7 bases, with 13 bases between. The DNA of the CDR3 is TGTGCCAGCAGCTTCCGCACCTCAGAAGAGCAGTACTTC. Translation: CASSFRTSEEQYF.

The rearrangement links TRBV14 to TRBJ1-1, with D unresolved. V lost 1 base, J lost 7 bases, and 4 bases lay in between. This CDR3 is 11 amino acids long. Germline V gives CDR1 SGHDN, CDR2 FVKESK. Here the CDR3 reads CASSQGLEAFF. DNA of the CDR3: TGTGCCAGCAGCCAAGGGCTTGAAGCTTTCTTT.

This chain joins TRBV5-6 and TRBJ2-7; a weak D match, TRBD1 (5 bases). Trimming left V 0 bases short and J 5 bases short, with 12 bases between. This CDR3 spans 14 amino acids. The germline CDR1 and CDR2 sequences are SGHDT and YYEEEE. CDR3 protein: CASSLVLRAHEQYF. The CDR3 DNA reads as TGTGCCAGCAGCTTGGTACTCAGGGCCCACGAGCAGTACTTC.

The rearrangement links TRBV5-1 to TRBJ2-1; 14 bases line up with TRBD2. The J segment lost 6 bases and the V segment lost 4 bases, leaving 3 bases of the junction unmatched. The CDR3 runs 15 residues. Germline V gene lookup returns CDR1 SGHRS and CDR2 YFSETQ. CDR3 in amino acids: CASSLGTSGSNEQFF. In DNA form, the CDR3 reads TGCGCCAGCAGCCTCGGGACTAGCGGGAGCAATGAGCAGTTCTTC.

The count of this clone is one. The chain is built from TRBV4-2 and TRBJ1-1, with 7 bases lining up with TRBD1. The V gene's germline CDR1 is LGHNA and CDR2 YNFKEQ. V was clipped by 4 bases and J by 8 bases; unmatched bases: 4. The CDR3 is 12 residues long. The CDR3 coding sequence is TGTGCCAGCAGCCTCAAGGGGGCGGAAGCTTTCTTT. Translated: CASSLKGAEAFF.

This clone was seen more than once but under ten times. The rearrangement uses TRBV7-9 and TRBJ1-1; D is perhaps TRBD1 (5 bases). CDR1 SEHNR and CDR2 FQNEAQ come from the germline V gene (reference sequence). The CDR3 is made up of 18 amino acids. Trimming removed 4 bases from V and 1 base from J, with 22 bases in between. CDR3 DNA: TGTGCCAGCAGCTCTAATAGCCTGACAGATTTTTGGAACACTGAAGCTTTCTTT. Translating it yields CASSSNSLTDFWNTEAFF.

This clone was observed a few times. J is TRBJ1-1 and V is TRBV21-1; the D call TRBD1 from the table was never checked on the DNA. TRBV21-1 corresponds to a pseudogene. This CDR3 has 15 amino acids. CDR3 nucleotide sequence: TGTGCCAGCAGCACTCAGGGGCGGTGGGGCACTGAAGCTTTCTTT. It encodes CASSTQGRWGTEAFF.

CDR3 sequence (DNA): TGTGCCAGCATCCTTTCTCCCCTCGGGGAGCAGTTCTTC. Amino acid sequence: CASILSPLGEQFF. The chain recombines TRBV7-9 with TRBJ2-1, with unresolved D. This CDR3 is built from 13 residues. Germline loops: CDR1 SEHNR, CDR2 FQNEAQ (reference sequence). V was shortened by 7 bases and J by 10 bases, with 17 bases between the two germline ends.

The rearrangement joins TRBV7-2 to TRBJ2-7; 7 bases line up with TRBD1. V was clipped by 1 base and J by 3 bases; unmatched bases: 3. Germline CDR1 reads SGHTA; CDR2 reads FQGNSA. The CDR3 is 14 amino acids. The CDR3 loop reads CASSLGQGFYEQYF. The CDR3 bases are TGTGCCAGCAGCTTAGGACAGGGTTTCTACGAGCAGTACTTC.

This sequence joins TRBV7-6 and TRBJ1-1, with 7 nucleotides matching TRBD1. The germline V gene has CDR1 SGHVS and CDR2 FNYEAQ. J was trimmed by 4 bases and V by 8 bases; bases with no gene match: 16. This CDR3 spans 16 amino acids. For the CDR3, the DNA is TGTGCCAGCGGCGACATCCGAAGGGGGCGCAGCACTGAAGCTTTCTTT. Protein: CASGDIRRGRSTEAFF.

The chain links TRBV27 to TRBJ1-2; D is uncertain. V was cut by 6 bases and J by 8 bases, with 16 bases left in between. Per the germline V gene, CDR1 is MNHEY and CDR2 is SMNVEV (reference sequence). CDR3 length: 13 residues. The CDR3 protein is CASSSTPRWGYTF. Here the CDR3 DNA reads TGTGCCAGCAGCTCAACACCCCGCTGGGGCTACACCTTC.

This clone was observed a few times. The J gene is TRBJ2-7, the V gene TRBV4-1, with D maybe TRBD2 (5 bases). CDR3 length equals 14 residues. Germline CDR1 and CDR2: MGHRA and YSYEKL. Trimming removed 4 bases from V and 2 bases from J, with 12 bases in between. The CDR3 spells CASSPQLGAYEQYF. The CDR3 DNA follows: TGCGCCAGCAGCCCTCAACTAGGTGCCTACGAGCAGTACTTC.